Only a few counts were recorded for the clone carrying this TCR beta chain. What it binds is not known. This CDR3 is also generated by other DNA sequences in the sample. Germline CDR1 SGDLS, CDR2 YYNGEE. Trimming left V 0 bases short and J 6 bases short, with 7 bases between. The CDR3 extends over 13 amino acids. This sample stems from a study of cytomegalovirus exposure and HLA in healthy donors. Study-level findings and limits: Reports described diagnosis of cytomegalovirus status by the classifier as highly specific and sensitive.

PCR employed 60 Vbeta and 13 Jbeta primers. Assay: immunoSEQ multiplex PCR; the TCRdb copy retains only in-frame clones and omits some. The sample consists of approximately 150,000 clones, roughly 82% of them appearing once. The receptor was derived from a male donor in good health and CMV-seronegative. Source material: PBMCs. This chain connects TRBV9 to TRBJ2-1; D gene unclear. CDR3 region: CASSVGAVNEQFF. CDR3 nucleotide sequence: TGTGCCAGCAGCGTAGGGGCCGTCAATGAGCAGTTCTTC.